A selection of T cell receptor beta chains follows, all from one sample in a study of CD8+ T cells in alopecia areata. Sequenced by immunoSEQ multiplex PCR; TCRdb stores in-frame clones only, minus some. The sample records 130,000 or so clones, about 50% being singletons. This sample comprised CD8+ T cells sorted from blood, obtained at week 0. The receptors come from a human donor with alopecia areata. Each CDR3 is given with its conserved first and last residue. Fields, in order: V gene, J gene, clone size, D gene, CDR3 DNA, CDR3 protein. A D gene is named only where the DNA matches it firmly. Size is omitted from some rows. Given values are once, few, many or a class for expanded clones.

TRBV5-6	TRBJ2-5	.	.	TGTGCCAGCAGCCCGGGGGCCCAAGAGACCCAGTACTTC	CASSPGAQETQYF
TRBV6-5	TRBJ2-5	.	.	TGTGCCACCCAGAGGGACGAAGAGACCCAGTACTTC	CATQRDEETQYF
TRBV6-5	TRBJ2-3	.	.	TGTGCCAGCAGTACAGTCTCGGATACGCAGTATTTT	CASSTVSDTQYF
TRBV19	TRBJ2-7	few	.	TGTGCCAGTAGTCGGGACATCCGGACCTACGAGCAGTACTTC	CASSRDIRTYEQYF
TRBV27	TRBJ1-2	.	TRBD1	TGTGCCAGCAGTTCACCACGACAGGGTGCCCCTAACTATGGCTACACCTTC	CASSSPRQGAPNYGYTF
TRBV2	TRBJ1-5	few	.	TGTGCCACCTCAGGGGACAATCAGCCCCAGCATTTT	CATSGDNQPQHF
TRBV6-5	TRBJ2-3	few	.	TGTGCCAGCACGAGCACAGATACGCAGTATTTT	CASTSTDTQYF
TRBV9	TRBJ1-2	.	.	TGTGCCAGCAGCTCCGCCCCGGGACAACTATCCTATGGCTACACCTTC	CASSSAPGQLSYGYTF
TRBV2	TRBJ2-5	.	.	TGTGCCAGCAGTGAGAGAGGGAACAGCCTGAGGGAGTACTTC	CASSERGNSLREYF
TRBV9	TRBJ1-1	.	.	TGTGCCAGCAGCGTAGGAGGTCATACTGAAGCTTTCTTT	CASSVGGHTEAFF
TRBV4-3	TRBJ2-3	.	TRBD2	TGCGCCAGCAGCCAAGTGTTTGCAGGACTAGCGGGGGGGTTCACAGATACGCAGTATTTT	CASSQVFAGLAGGFTDTQYF
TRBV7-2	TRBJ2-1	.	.	TGTGCCAGCAGAGGACCCGGGACCATCCCTTACAATGAGCAGTTCTTC	CASRGPGTIPYNEQFF
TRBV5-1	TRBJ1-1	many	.	TGCGCCAGTCGACAGCTGAACACTGAAGCTTTCTTT	CASRQLNTEAFF
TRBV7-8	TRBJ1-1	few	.	TGTGCCAGCAGCCCTTTAATGAACACTGAAGCTTTCTTT	CASSPLMNTEAFF
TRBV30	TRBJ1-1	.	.	TGTGCCTGGAGTGTACGGGGCGAAGCTTTCTTT	CAWSVRGEAFF
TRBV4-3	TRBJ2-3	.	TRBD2	TGCGCCAGCAGCCAGGACCGCGGGGGGGCAGATACGCAGTATTTT	CASSQDRGGADTQYF
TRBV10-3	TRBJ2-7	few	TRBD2	TGTGCCATCAGTGAGTCGAGTTTTACTAGCGGGACCTACGAGCAGTACTTC	CAISESSFTSGTYEQYF
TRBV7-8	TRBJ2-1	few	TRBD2	TGTGCCAGCAGCTTTTTCCCCGAGGCTAGCGGGGGGGACTCCTACAATGAGCAGTTCTTC	CASSFFPEASGGDSYNEQFF
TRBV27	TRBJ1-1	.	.	TGTGCCAGCAGATTTACACCACACAGGGTCACTGAAGCTTTCTTT	CASRFTPHRVTEAFF
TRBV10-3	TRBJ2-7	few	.	TGTGCCATCAGGTCATCAGGGTACTCCTACGAGCAGTACTTC	CAIRSSGYSYEQYF
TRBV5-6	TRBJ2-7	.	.	TGTGCCAGCAGCTTGGAACGGTACGAGCAGTACTTC	CASSLERYEQYF
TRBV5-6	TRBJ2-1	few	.	TGTGCCAGCAGCCATGAGGGGGGCTTCTTCTACAATGAGCAGTTCTTC	CASSHEGGFFYNEQFF
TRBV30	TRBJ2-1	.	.	TGTGCCTGGTCTACAGTATCCTACAATGAGCAGTTCTTC	CAWSTVSYNEQFF
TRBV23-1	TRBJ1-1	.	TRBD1	TGCGCCAGCAGTCCTAACAGGGGTAACACTGAAGCTTTCTTT	CASSPNRGNTEAFF
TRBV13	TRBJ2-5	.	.	TGTGCCAGCAGCCCCGGAGGTCGGACCACCTTACAAGAGACCCAGTACTTC	CASSPGGRTTLQETQYF
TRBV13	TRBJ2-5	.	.	TGTGCCAGCAGCTTAGCTGGCGGGGAAGAGACCCAGTACTTC	CASSLAGGEETQYF
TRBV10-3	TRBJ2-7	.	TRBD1	TGTGCCATCAGTGGAAACCCGGGACAGGGTTCCTACGAGCAGTACTTC	CAISGNPGQGSYEQYF
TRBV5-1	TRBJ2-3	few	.	TGCGCCAGCAGCCTCCGGGACAGCACAGATACGCAGTATTTT	CASSLRDSTDTQYF
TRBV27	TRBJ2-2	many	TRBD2	TGTGCCAGCAGCCCAAGGACTAGCCCCACCGGGGAGCTGTTTTTT	CASSPRTSPTGELFF
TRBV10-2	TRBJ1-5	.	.	TGCGCCAGCAGTGACACGACAGGATACAATCAGCCCCAGCATTTT	CASSDTTGYNQPQHF
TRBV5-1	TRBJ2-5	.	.	TGCGCCAGCAGGGGGGCAGGGGCCCAAGAGACCCAGTACTTC	CASRGAGAQETQYF
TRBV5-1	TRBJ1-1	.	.	TGCGCCAGCAGCCCTGAGACAGGGAACACTGAAGCTTTCTTT	CASSPETGNTEAFF
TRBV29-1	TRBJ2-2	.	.	TGCAGCGTCACCCCTCAGGTTGCGGGGAACACCGGGGAGCTGTTTTTT	CSVTPQVAGNTGELFF
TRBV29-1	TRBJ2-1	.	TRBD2	TGCAGCGTTGAAGAGCGGGGGGGCTACAATGAGCAGTTCTTC	CSVEERGGYNEQFF
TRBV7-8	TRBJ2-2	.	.	TGTGCCAGCAGCTTACCGGGGCAGAACACCGGGGAGCTGTTTTTT	CASSLPGQNTGELFF
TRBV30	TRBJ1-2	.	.	TGTGCCTGGAGTGTAAGGGAGGGCTATGGCTACACCTTC	CAWSVREGYGYTF
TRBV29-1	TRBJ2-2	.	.	TGCAGCGTTTTTACTCCAGGGGCTCCCATCGGCACCGGGGAGCTGTTTTTT	CSVFTPGAPIGTGELFF
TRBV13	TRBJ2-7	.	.	TGTGCCAGCAGCCTACCCGACAGTTACGAGCAGTACTTC	CASSLPDSYEQYF